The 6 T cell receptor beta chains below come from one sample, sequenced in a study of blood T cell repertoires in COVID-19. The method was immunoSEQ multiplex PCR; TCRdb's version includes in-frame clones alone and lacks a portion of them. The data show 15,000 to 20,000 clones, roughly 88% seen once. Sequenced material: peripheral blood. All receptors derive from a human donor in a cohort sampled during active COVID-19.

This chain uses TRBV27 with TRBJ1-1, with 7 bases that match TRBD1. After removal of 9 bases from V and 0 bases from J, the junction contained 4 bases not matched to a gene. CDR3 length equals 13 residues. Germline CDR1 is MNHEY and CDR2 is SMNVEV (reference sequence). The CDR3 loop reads CASCRGLNTEAFF. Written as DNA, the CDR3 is TGTGCCAGTTGCAGGGGGTTGAACACTGAAGCTTTCTTT.

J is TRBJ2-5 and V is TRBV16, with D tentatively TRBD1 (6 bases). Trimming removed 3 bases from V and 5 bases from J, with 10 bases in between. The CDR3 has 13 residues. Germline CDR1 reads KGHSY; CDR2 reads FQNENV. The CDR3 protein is CASSQRQEETQYF. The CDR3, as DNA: TGTGCCAGCAGCCAGAGACAGGAGGAGACCCAGTACTTC.

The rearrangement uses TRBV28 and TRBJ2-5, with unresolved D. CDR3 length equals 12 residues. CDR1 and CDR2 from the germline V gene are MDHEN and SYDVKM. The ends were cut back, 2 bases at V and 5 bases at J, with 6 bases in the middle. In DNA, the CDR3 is TGTGCCAGCAGTTTAAATCGGGAGACCCAGTACTTC. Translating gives CASSLNRETQYF.

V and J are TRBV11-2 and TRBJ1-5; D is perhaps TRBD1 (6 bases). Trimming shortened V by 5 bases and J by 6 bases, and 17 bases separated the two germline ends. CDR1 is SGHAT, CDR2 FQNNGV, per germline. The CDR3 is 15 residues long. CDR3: CASSPGTFPTQPQHF. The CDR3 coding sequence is TGTGCCAGCAGCCCCGGGACATTTCCTACTCAGCCCCAGCATTTT.

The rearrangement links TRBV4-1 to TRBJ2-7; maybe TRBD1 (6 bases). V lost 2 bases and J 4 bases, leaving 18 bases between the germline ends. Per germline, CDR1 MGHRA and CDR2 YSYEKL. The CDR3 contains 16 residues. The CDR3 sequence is CASSQPGINREYEQYF. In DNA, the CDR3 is TGCGCCAGCAGCCAACCGGGTATAAACAGGGAATACGAGCAGTACTTC.

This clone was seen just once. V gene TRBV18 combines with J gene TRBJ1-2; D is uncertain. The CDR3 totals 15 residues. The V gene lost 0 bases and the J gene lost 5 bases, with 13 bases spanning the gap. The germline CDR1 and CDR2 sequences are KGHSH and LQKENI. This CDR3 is CASSPPTGIGYGYTF. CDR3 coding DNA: TGTGCCAGCTCACCACCGACGGGGATAGGATATGGCTACACCTTC.